This T cell receptor (beta chain) stems from a study of cytomegalovirus exposure and HLA in healthy donors. There are 12 residues in the CDR3. Germline V gene data show CDR1 as SNHLY and CDR2 as FYNNEI. V shed 10 bases and J shed 0 bases, with 9 bases lying between them. Primers included in the PCR were 60 Vbeta and 13 Jbeta primers. Clones were sequenced by immunoSEQ multiplex PCR, and TCRdb holds only the in-frame ones, with some missing. The sample yields 200,000 or so clones, 82% seen once. This chain uses TRBV2 with TRBJ1-1; D uncertain. Source material: PBMCs. This clonotype was obtained from a boy aged 2 to 10 in good health and CMV-seronegative. The CDR3 loop is CATRTVNTEAFF. CDR3 DNA: TGTGCCACCCGGACTGTGAACACTGAAGCTTTCTTT. The full variable domain, in which reference TRBV2 and TRBJ1-1 provide the parts outside the CDR3, is EPEVTQTPSHQVTQMGQEVILRCVPISNHLYFYWYRQILGQKVEFLVSFYNNEISEKSEIFDDQFSVERPDGSNFTLKIRSTKLEDSAMYFCATRTVNTEAFFGQGTRLTVV.